The text below deals with one T cell receptor beta chain. These data come from a study of monozygotic twins with cystic fibrosis. For the study at large: Libraries were built from roughly 3 micrograms of fragmented DNA using around 14 PCR cycles.

V shed 0 bases and J shed 0 bases, with 13 bases lying between them. Germline V CDR1 and CDR2: SGHRS, YFSETQ. The length of the CDR3 is 16 residues. Sequenced by immunoSEQ multiplex PCR; TCRdb stores in-frame clones only, minus some. The table lists around 30,000 clones, approximately 96% of them singletons. This sequence was found in a girl aged 2-10 years with cystic fibrosis. The sample consisted of blood. V is TRBV5-1 and J is TRBJ2-7; D is perhaps TRBD1 (6 bases). This CDR3 reads CASSLARGRGSYEQYF. DNA for the CDR3: TGCGCCAGCAGCTTGGCCCGGGGCAGGGGCTCCTACGAGCAGTACTTC.